The text below deals with one T cell receptor (beta chain). The data were taken from a study of somatic mutations in cytotoxic T cells in rheumatoid arthritis. In the original analysis: The authors rarely found patient CD8+ clones larger than 1% matching published virus-specific TCRB sequences. Measured with immunoSEQ multiplex PCR; TCRdb has only the in-frame clones, and not every one. The V and J calls and the clone size are those of that table, but D and trimming were determined from the DNA. The sample includes about 14,000 clones, around 77% of them seen just once. V lost 5 bases and J lost 12, with 25 bases in between. This CDR3 region has 15 residues. Germline V CDR1 and CDR2: SGHAT, FQNNGV.

The sequence was obtained from an adult with rheumatoid arthritis. The sequencing sample was made of CD8+ T cells sorted from blood. The chain employs TRBV11-2 and TRBJ1-1, with D perhaps TRBD1 (5 bases). The CDR3 sequence: CASSPSLAGPMSTFF. CDR3 DNA: TGTGCCAGCAGCCCTTCCCTCGCGGGGCCCATGTCGACTTTCTTT.